This T cell receptor (beta chain) was obtained from a study of cytomegalovirus exposure and HLA in healthy donors. Study outcomes and limitations: Immune exposure data for these donors was limited to CMV serostatus.

Of note for this clone: Its matching antigen is unknown.

The length of the CDR3 is 14 residues. V shed 4 bases and J shed 0 bases, with 9 bases lying between them. CDR1 is MGHRA and CDR2 is YSYEKL in the germline V gene. In the PCR, 60 Vbeta and 13 Jbeta primers were used. Libraries were prepared by immunoSEQ multiplex PCR; TCRdb keeps only in-frame clonotypes and omits some of them. The repertoire has 110,000 to 150,000 clones, 73% of them found once; the top ten carry around 15%. Sequenced sample: PBMCs. This TCR was recovered from a human donor in good health. V usage is TRBV4-1 and J usage is TRBJ1-1, with D possibly matching TRBD1 (5 bases). The DNA of the CDR3 is TGCGCCAGCAGCCCAGGGCCCATGAACACTGAAGCTTTCTTT. Translation: CASSPGPMNTEAFF.